These T cell receptor beta chains were read from a single sample in a study of cytomegalovirus exposure and HLA in healthy donors. Generated by immunoSEQ multiplex PCR, the TCRdb table keeps only in-frame clones and is missing some. Found here are about 120,000 clones, 77% of them singletons; the top ten hold roughly 6%. The material sequenced was PBMCs. The receptor source for this set is a young man in good health and CMV-seropositive. The CDR3 runs from the conserved cysteine through the conserved F or W. The order of the fields is D gene, clone size, V gene, J gene, CDR3 DNA, CDR3 protein. The D gene is left open where the match is weak. For some rows the clone size is stated as once, few or many, or as a class when expanded; others skip it.

d_gene: TRBD2
abundance: NA
v_gene: TRBV29-1
j_gene: TRBJ2-2
CDR3nt: TGCAGCGTTGAAGATCTAGGACTAGCGGGAGGGCCCGGGGAGCTGTTTTTT
CDR3aa: CSVEDLGLAGGPGELFF

d_gene: TRBD2
abundance: NA
v_gene: TRBV6-4
j_gene: TRBJ2-2
CDR3nt: TGTGCCAGCAGTGTTACTAGCGGGGGCACCGGGGAGCTGTTTTTT
CDR3aa: CASSVTSGGTGELFF

d_gene: NA
abundance: NA
v_gene: TRBV7-9
j_gene: TRBJ2-5
CDR3nt: TGTGCCAGCAGCTCGAAAGCTGGAGAGACCCAGTACTTC
CDR3aa: CASSSKAGETQYF

d_gene: NA
abundance: NA
v_gene: TRBV29-1
j_gene: TRBJ1-1
CDR3nt: TGCAGCGTTTCGGGGGGGGGCCGCCCGGGACCTTTCTTT
CDR3aa: CSVSGGGRPGPFF

d_gene: TRBD2
abundance: NA
v_gene: TRBV12-5
j_gene: TRBJ2-7
CDR3nt: TGTGCTAGTGCCATAGGGACTAGCGGGGGAGCCTACGAGCAGTACTTC
CDR3aa: CASAIGTSGGAYEQYF

d_gene: TRBD2
abundance: NA
v_gene: TRBV9
j_gene: TRBJ2-1
CDR3nt: TGTGCCAGCAGCGGAGGCCGAGCGGGAGACTACAATGAGCAGTTCTTC
CDR3aa: CASSGGRAGDYNEQFF

d_gene: NA
abundance: NA
v_gene: TRBV7-9
j_gene: TRBJ2-1
CDR3nt: TGTGCCAGCAGCTATGGGCAGATCTACAATGAGCAGTTCTTC
CDR3aa: CASSYGQIYNEQFF

d_gene: NA
abundance: NA
v_gene: TRBV29-1
j_gene: TRBJ2-7
CDR3nt: TGCAGCGCAATGGGAGGCGCCTACGAGCAGTACTTC
CDR3aa: CSAMGGAYEQYF

d_gene: TRBD1
abundance: NA
v_gene: TRBV29-1
j_gene: TRBJ1-1
CDR3nt: TGCAGCGTCGGGACAGATAACACTGAAGCTTTCTTT
CDR3aa: CSVGTDNTEAFF

d_gene: TRBD2
abundance: NA
v_gene: TRBV11-2
j_gene: TRBJ2-3
CDR3nt: TGTGCCAGCAGCCCAGCCCTTGGACTAGGGGCGCAGTATTTT
CDR3aa: CASSPALGLGAQYF

d_gene: NA
abundance: NA
v_gene: TRBV12-5
j_gene: TRBJ1-1
CDR3nt: TGTGCTAGTGGTGGGGGGGCTGAAGCTTTCTTT
CDR3aa: CASGGGAEAFF

d_gene: NA
abundance: NA
v_gene: TRBV6-5
j_gene: TRBJ2-7
CDR3nt: TGTGCCAGCAGTTACTCGACAGGCAGCTCCTACGAGCAGTACTTC
CDR3aa: CASSYSTGSSYEQYF

d_gene: NA
abundance: NA
v_gene: TRBV5-6
j_gene: TRBJ1-1
CDR3nt: TGTGCCAGCAGCTCGGTTTCTTGGAGGGACACTGAAGCTTTCTTT
CDR3aa: CASSSVSWRDTEAFF

d_gene: NA
abundance: NA
v_gene: TRBV5-4
j_gene: TRBJ1-1
CDR3nt: TGTGCCAGCAGACTGTACCCCCAGGGCGCAAACACTGAAGCTTTCTTT
CDR3aa: CASRLYPQGANTEAFF

d_gene: NA
abundance: NA
v_gene: TRBV6-1
j_gene: TRBJ2-1
CDR3nt: TGTGCCGGCCGAGGGAGGACGGACCTCAATGAGCAGTTCTTC
CDR3aa: CAGRGRTDLNEQFF

d_gene: TRBD1
abundance: NA
v_gene: TRBV4-1
j_gene: TRBJ2-7
CDR3nt: TGCGCCAGCAGCAATCCGGGACAGGGCTACGAGCAGTACTTC
CDR3aa: CASSNPGQGYEQYF

d_gene: NA
abundance: NA
v_gene: TRBV10-1
j_gene: TRBJ2-4
CDR3nt: TGCGCCAGCAGTGAGTCTTTATCGGTGAAAAACAGTCAGTACTTC
CDR3aa: CASSESLSVKNSQYF

d_gene: TRBD1
abundance: NA
v_gene: TRBV7-9
j_gene: TRBJ2-1
CDR3nt: TGTGCCAGCAGCCCGGGACAGGGGTACAATGAGCAGTTCTTC
CDR3aa: CASSPGQGYNEQFF

d_gene: TRBD1
abundance: once
v_gene: TRBV5-5
j_gene: TRBJ1-1
CDR3nt: TGTGCCAGCAGCGGAACAGGGGGCACTGAAGCTTTCTTT
CDR3aa: CASSGTGGTEAFF

d_gene: TRBD2
abundance: NA
v_gene: TRBV2
j_gene: TRBJ2-7
CDR3nt: TGTGCCACCAGATTAAGCGGGAGTGGTGAGCAGTACTTC
CDR3aa: CATRLSGSGEQYF

d_gene: NA
abundance: NA
v_gene: TRBV19
j_gene: TRBJ2-7
CDR3nt: TGTGCCAGTAGTATAGGCAGGGGATACTACGAGCAGTACTTC
CDR3aa: CASSIGRGYYEQYF

d_gene: NA
abundance: NA
v_gene: TRBV28
j_gene: TRBJ1-1
CDR3nt: TGTGCCAGCAGTTTATACAGGGCGGGCACTGAAGCTTTCTTT
CDR3aa: CASSLYRAGTEAFF

d_gene: TRBD1
abundance: once
v_gene: TRBV27
j_gene: TRBJ1-5
CDR3nt: TGTGCCAGCAGTTCCGACAGGGGTCGTCAGCCCCAGCATTTT
CDR3aa: CASSSDRGRQPQHF

d_gene: NA
abundance: NA
v_gene: TRBV21-1
j_gene: TRBJ2-1
CDR3nt: TGTGCCAGCAGCCCGCAGGACAGGGGGAAGTACAATGAGCAGTTCTTC
CDR3aa: CASSPQDRGKYNEQFF

d_gene: TRBD2
abundance: NA
v_gene: TRBV18
j_gene: TRBJ2-3
CDR3nt: TGTGCCAGCACCGTAACTAGCGGGGGGCCAGATACGCAGTATTTT
CDR3aa: CASTVTSGGPDTQYF

d_gene: TRBD2
abundance: NA
v_gene: TRBV7-9
j_gene: TRBJ2-5
CDR3nt: TGTGCCAGCAGCTTAATGGCGGGAGAGGGGGAGACCCAGTACTTC
CDR3aa: CASSLMAGEGETQYF

d_gene: TRBD1
abundance: once
v_gene: TRBV7-9
j_gene: TRBJ2-6
CDR3nt: TGTGCCAGCAGCCCCCGACGGACAGGGGCTGGGGCCAACGTCCTGACTTTC
CDR3aa: CASSPRRTGAGANVLTF

d_gene: NA
abundance: NA
v_gene: TRBV6-5
j_gene: TRBJ1-1
CDR3nt: TGTGCCAGCAGTTACTCGACAAGACTAAACACTGAAGCTTTCTTT
CDR3aa: CASSYSTRLNTEAFF

d_gene: TRBD1
abundance: NA
v_gene: TRBV2
j_gene: TRBJ2-7
CDR3nt: TGTGCCAGCAGTGAGGGGACAGGTAACTACGAGCAGTACTTC
CDR3aa: CASSEGTGNYEQYF

d_gene: NA
abundance: NA
v_gene: TRBV9
j_gene: TRBJ2-1
CDR3nt: TGTGCCAGCAGTGGGGGGTTAAGGTACAATGAGCAGTTCTTC
CDR3aa: CASSGGLRYNEQFF

d_gene: TRBD2
abundance: NA
v_gene: TRBV7-6
j_gene: TRBJ2-7
CDR3nt: TGTGCCAGCAGCCTCCGCCCGGGAGGGGACGAGCAGTACTTC
CDR3aa: CASSLRPGGDEQYF

d_gene: NA
abundance: NA
v_gene: TRBV7-3
j_gene: TRBJ1-5
CDR3nt: TGTGCCAGCAGCCCCCTCGGGGGGAGCAATCAGCCCCAGCATTTT
CDR3aa: CASSPLGGSNQPQHF

d_gene: NA
abundance: NA
v_gene: TRBV4-2
j_gene: TRBJ1-5
CDR3nt: TGTGCCAGCAGCCAAATTACAGGGACTCAGCCCCAGCATTTT
CDR3aa: CASSQITGTQPQHF

d_gene: TRBD2
abundance: NA
v_gene: TRBV10-1
j_gene: TRBJ2-1
CDR3nt: TGCGCCAGCAGTGAGTCAGGAGCGGGGGGTCTCAATGAGCAGTTCTTC
CDR3aa: CASSESGAGGLNEQFF

d_gene: NA
abundance: NA
v_gene: TRBV19
j_gene: TRBJ1-1
CDR3nt: TGTGCCAGTAGTATCCGGTACCAGTTTAGCAGGGAAACTCGGGACACTGAAGCTTTCTTT
CDR3aa: CASSIRYQFSRETRDTEAFF

d_gene: NA
abundance: few
v_gene: TRBV6-6
j_gene: TRBJ1-5
CDR3nt: TGTGCCACCCGGACAGAAACGTATAGCAATCAGCCCCAGCATTTT
CDR3aa: CATRTETYSNQPQHF

d_gene: TRBD2
abundance: NA
v_gene: TRBV7-6
j_gene: TRBJ2-7
CDR3nt: TGTGCCAGCAGCTTAGAATCTAGCGGGATATACGAGCAGTACTTC
CDR3aa: CASSLESSGIYEQYF

d_gene: TRBD1
abundance: NA
v_gene: TRBV10-2
j_gene: TRBJ2-7
CDR3nt: TGCGCCAGCAGTGAGCCCGGACAGGATACCTACGAGCAGTACTTC
CDR3aa: CASSEPGQDTYEQYF

d_gene: TRBD2
abundance: NA
v_gene: TRBV27
j_gene: TRBJ2-1
CDR3nt: TGTGCCAGCAGCACGCTCCTGGCGGGGGTACATGAGCAGTTCTTC
CDR3aa: CASSTLLAGVHEQFF

d_gene: NA
abundance: NA
v_gene: TRBV12-5
j_gene: TRBJ2-7
CDR3nt: TGTGCTAGTGGTTTTGACAGCTACGAGCAGTACTTC
CDR3aa: CASGFDSYEQYF

d_gene: NA
abundance: NA
v_gene: TRBV6-5
j_gene: TRBJ1-5
CDR3nt: TGTGCCAGCAGTTTATCAGGGGTCCGTCAGCCCCAGCATTTT
CDR3aa: CASSLSGVRQPQHF

d_gene: NA
abundance: NA
v_gene: TRBV25-1
j_gene: TRBJ1-2
CDR3nt: TGTGCCACCGCTCACGAGGGTCCCCCTTATGGCTACACCTTC
CDR3aa: CATAHEGPPYGYTF

d_gene: TRBD1
abundance: NA
v_gene: TRBV5-1
j_gene: TRBJ2-7
CDR3nt: TGCGCCAGCAGCACCTGGACAGGGGGCGGCCCCTACGAGCAGTACTTC
CDR3aa: CASSTWTGGGPYEQYF

d_gene: NA
abundance: NA
v_gene: TRBV27
j_gene: TRBJ2-7
CDR3nt: TGTGCCAGCAGTTTATACAGGGTCCTTGGTCGTAACTCCTACGAGCAGTACTTC
CDR3aa: CASSLYRVLGRNSYEQYF

d_gene: NA
abundance: NA
v_gene: TRBV19
j_gene: TRBJ1-1
CDR3nt: TGTGCCAGTAGTGCCCTAACAGGGAACACTGAAGCTTTCTTT
CDR3aa: CASSALTGNTEAFF

d_gene: TRBD2
abundance: NA
v_gene: TRBV29-1
j_gene: TRBJ2-1
CDR3nt: TGCAGCGTATATGGACTAGCGGGAGTGGTCTCCTACAATGAGCAGTTCTTC
CDR3aa: CSVYGLAGVVSYNEQFF

d_gene: NA
abundance: NA
v_gene: TRBV4-1
j_gene: TRBJ1-1
CDR3nt: TGCGCCAGCAGCCAAGGACAGATCACTGAAGCTTTCTTT
CDR3aa: CASSQGQITEAFF

d_gene: NA
abundance: NA
v_gene: TRBV2
j_gene: TRBJ2-1
CDR3nt: TGTGCCAGCAGTCCCTTGGGACTGTTATACAATGAGCAGTTCTTC
CDR3aa: CASSPLGLLYNEQFF

d_gene: NA
abundance: NA
v_gene: TRBV5-1
j_gene: TRBJ1-2
CDR3nt: TGCGCCAGCAGCTTACCGACAGCCAATGGCTACACCTTC
CDR3aa: CASSLPTANGYTF

d_gene: NA
abundance: NA
v_gene: TRBV5-6
j_gene: TRBJ2-6
CDR3nt: TGTGCCAGCAGCTTAGGGGGTCCTGGGGCCAACGGCCTGACTTTC
CDR3aa: CASSLGGPGANGLTF

d_gene: NA
abundance: NA
v_gene: TRBV27
j_gene: TRBJ1-1
CDR3nt: TGTGCCAGCAGTCCGGGGGGGCAGAGTGAAGCTTTCTTT
CDR3aa: CASSPGGQSEAFF

d_gene: NA
abundance: few
v_gene: TRBV30
j_gene: TRBJ2-1
CDR3nt: TGTGCCTGGAGTGCTTTCTCCTACAATGAGCAGTTCTTC
CDR3aa: CAWSAFSYNEQFF